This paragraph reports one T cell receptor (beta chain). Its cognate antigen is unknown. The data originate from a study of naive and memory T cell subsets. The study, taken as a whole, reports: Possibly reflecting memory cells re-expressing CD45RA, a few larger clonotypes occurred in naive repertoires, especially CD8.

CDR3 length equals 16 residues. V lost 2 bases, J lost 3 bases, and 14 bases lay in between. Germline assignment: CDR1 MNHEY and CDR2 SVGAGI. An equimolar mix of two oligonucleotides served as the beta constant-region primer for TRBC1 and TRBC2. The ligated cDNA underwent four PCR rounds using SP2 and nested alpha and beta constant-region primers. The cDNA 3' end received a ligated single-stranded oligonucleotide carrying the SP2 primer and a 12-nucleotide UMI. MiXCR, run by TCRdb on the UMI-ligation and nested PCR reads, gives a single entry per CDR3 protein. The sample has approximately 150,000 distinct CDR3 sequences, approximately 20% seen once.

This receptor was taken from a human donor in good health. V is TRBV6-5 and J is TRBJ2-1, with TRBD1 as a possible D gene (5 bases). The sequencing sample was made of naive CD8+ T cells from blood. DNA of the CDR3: TGTGCCAGCAGTTACGGGGCCGTGATAAACTACAATGAGCAGTTCTTC. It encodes CASSYGAVINYNEQFF.